This T cell receptor beta chain was observed in a study of blood T cell repertoires in COVID-19. As for the study in general: PBMCs, B-cell-depleted T cells, or T cells provided the cDNA or gDNA that made up the material.

The CDR3 runs 15 residues. Germline V gene sequence: CDR1 MGHRA, CDR2 YSYEKL. V lost 3 bases, J lost 3 bases, and 4 bases stayed unmatched. Clones were read by immunoSEQ multiplex PCR, and TCRdb kept only the in-frame ones, dropping some. The sample lists over 200,000 clones; around 84% were seen once. Participant-given clinical history determined each cohort assignment. The source of this sequence is a man aged 18-30 years who had recovered from COVID-19. This chain uses TRBV4-1 with TRBJ2-7; TRBD1 aligns across 11 bases. Material: PBMCs or T cells enriched from blood (not recorded which). The CDR3 loop reads CASSQAGTGGYEQYF. The CDR3 nucleotides read TGCGCCAGCAGCCAGGCCGGGACAGGGGGCTACGAGCAGTACTTC.